This T cell receptor beta chain originates from a study of T cells in Graves' hyperthyroidism and ophthalmopathy (dated by TCRdb to between 2018 and 2021). Notes on the research overall: Peripheral blood samples were taken at the time of initial diagnosis, prior to any treatment. A discovery cohort of roughly 100 patients, approximately 45 with Graves' ophthalmopathy and 57 with stable Graves' hyperthyroidism, was used to find distinguishing TCR V-J signatures. Whether ophthalmopathy could be predicted prospectively was tested in an independent validation cohort made up of 18 to 20 hyperthyroidism patients plus 17 patients who later progressed to ophthalmopathy. The approximately 100 discovery patients were randomly divided into training and test sets at a 7:3 ratio. In addition, the study compared T-cell repertoires in thyroid tissue and in blood from five to seven Graves' hyperthyroidism patients. Once sampling was done, hyperthyroidism patients were given methimazole at a starting dose of 30 mg daily, whereas ophthalmopathy patients were given high-dose intravenous methylprednisolone. The paper describes TCR Vbeta CDR3 sequencing of about 140 peripheral blood samples, made up of around 41 ophthalmopathy patients, more than 70 hyperthyroidism patients and approximately 17 progressor patients.

Concerning this clonotype itself: No antigen is known for it. The record has no base qualities; no much larger clone is one base away.

A distance of 14 bases separates the germline ends of V and J, which lose 2 bases and 2 bases respectively. Based on the germline V gene, the CDR1 and CDR2 sequences are LGHNA and YNFKEQ. From the cysteine up to the phenylalanine, the CDR3 has a length of 16 residues. The entry retains the CDR3 DNA only, 48 bases that are in frame from base 1. TCR beta CDR3 regions were amplified from RNA transcripts. A first-round RT-PCR of the TCR CDR3 used the HTBI primer set with the Qiagen OneStep RT-PCR kit. Libraries were constructed in a second round of multiplex PCR, after which size selection and purification were performed. Libraries were sequenced paired-end with 100 bp reads on an Illumina HiSeq2000. On the authors' methods: SOAPnuke was used to process the raw data, with reads discarded if the reads contained adapters or uncalled bases, had a mean Phred below 15, or lacked an exact constant-primer or identifier match. COPE v1.2.5 was used to merge high-quality paired reads, and clonotypes were defined as unique nucleotide sequences. Clonotypes were aligned to IMGT TRBV, TRBD and TRBJ reference segments using MiTCR v1.1. Only V-J combinations with frequency above 0.0001, covering 99% to 99.2% of repertoires, were analysed. The TCS score was defined as the ratio of F50 (clonal expansion) to E x V (chaos), calculated using BLOSUM62-based TCRdist between CDR3 peptides within each V-J. Welch's t-statistics and random forest reduced just over 500 V-J features to 13, which were used in a naive Bayes classifier (R e1071). TCRdb reworked the public reads: Q25 trimming with fastp, MiXCR clone assembly, productive beta chains retained. Duplicate CDR3 protein sequences are folded into a single record with the most common DNA and genes. TCRdb, rather than the study authors, made the V and J calls. The sample table contains approximately 570,000 distinct CDR3 sequences; only one count was recorded for about 20% of them. The ten biggest clones cover 47% of the sample.

Summary of the overall study and its limitations: No statistical method was used to fix the sample size in advance, and group allocation was not hidden from the investigators. In validation, progression to ophthalmopathy was predicted by the model with around 70% sensitivity and roughly 76% specificity, a median of roughly 6.4 months before onset. Blood samples also contained most of the expanded thyroid clonotypes (frequency above 0.001), which suggests that blood repertoires may reflect thyroid immune responses. Ophthalmopathy was separated from stable hyperthyroidism by a 13 V-J signature model, with around 88% sensitivity and about 84% specificity obtained in cross-validation and 80%/75% obtained in testing.

Ophthalmopathy patients had moderately to severely active disease, with a Clinical Activity Score of 3 or more, a NOSPECS grade of 4 or more, and a disease duration of less than 3 months. Patients with uncontrolled infections, other autoimmune diseases, pregnancy or lactation were excluded. Clinical symptoms, serum thyroxine and TRAb, thyroid ultrasound, and orbital computed tomography formed the basis for the diagnoses. PBMCs were separated from about 10 ml of fresh peripheral blood using Ficoll-Paque density gradient centrifugation. Total RNA was extracted using Trizol reagent, and RNA quality was assessed on an Agilent 2100 Bioanalyzer.

The TCR originated in a man aged 35 to 55 with Graves' ophthalmopathy. This sequence uses TRBV4-2 and TRBJ2-3; the D segment could be TRBD2, given 6 matching bases. Material: blood. The CDR3 protein is CASSQLTGASTDTQYF. The sequence in DNA is TGTGCCAGCAGCCAATTAACGGGAGCCTCCACAGATACGCAGTATTTT.